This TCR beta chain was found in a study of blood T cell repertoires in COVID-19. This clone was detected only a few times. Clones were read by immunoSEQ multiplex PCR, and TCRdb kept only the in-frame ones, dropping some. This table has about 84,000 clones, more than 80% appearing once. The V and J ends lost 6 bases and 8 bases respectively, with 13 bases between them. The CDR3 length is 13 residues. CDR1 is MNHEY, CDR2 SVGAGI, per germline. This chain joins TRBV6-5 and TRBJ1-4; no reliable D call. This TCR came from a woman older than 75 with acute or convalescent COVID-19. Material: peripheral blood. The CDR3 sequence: CASSEVLREKLFF. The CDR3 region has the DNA TGTGCCAGCAGCGAGGTCCTGCGGGAAAAACTGTTTTTT.